The sequence of this TCR beta chain was determined in a study of cytomegalovirus exposure and HLA in healthy donors. Overall study: Approximately 85 million unique TCRs from HLA-typed donors were held in an early release of data. Study-wide points: Earlier results showed most TCR beta V segments being productive about 87% or about 30% of the time. Some highly shared sequence variants likely arose as a pipeline artifact.

PCR amplification relied on 60 Vbeta primers (plus 13 Jbeta primers). Assay used: immunoSEQ multiplex PCR; TCRdb lists only in-frame clones, some missing. The table has about 150,000 clones, around 74% seen once. With regard to this clone: As yet, its antigen is unknown.

With 6 bases clipped from V and 5 bases from J, the junction kept 9 bases outside the gene matches. The CDR3 length is 14 residues. Germline values: CDR1 MNHNS, CDR2 SASEGT. While unrecorded immune exposures were likely, the donors were nominally healthy when sampled. The sample comprised PBMCs. This receptor was taken from a man aged 18 to 30 in good health and CMV-seropositive. The chain uses TRBV6-1 and TRBJ2-7; 8 positions match TRBD2. CDR3 bases: TGTGCCAGCAGGCCGGGGGGGGCGGAGAACGAGCAGTACTTC. It is translated as CASRPGGAENEQYF.